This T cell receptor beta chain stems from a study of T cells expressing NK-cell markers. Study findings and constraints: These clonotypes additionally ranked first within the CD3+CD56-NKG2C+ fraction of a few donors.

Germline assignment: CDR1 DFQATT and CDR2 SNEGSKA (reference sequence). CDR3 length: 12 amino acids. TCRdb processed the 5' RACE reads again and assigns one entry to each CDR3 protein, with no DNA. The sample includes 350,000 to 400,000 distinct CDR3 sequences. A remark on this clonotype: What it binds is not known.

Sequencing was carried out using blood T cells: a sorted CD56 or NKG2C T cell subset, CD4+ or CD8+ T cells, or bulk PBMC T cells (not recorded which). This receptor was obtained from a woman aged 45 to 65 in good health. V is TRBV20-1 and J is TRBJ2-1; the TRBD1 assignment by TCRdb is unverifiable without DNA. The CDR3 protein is CSASRPTNEQFF.